The T cell receptor (beta chain) under discussion was sequenced for a study of blood T cell repertoires in COVID-19. From germline, CDR1 is MDHEN and CDR2 SYDVKM. V lost 6 bases and J lost 0, with 12 bases in between. The CDR3 totals 15 residues. TCRdb's table, derived via immunoSEQ multiplex PCR, lists solely in-frame clones and lacks some. Of some 160,000 clones in the sample, approximately 90% are singletons; the top ten hold approximately 5%. The source of this sequence is a man in his late teens or twenties with COVID-19, enrolled during active disease. The V and J genes are TRBV28 and TRBJ1-5; the D gene is possibly TRBD1 (5 bases). Material: peripheral blood. The DNA of the CDR3 is TGTGCCAGCAGCCCGGGACTTGTTAGCAATCAGCCCCAGCATTTT. The encoded protein is CASSPGLVSNQPQHF.